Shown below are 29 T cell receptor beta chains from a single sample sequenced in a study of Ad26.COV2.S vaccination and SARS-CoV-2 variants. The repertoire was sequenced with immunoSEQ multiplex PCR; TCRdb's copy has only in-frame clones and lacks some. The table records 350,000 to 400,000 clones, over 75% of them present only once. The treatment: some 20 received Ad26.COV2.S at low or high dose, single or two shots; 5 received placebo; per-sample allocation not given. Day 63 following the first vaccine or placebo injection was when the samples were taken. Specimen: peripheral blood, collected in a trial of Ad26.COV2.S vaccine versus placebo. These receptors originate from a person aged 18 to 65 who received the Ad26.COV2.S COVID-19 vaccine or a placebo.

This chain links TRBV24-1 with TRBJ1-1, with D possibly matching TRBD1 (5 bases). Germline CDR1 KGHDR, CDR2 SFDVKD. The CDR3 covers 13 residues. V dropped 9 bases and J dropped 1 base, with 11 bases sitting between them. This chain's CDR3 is CATRGLQNTEAFF. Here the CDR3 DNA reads TGTGCCACCCGGGGGTTACAGAACACTGAAGCTTTCTTT.

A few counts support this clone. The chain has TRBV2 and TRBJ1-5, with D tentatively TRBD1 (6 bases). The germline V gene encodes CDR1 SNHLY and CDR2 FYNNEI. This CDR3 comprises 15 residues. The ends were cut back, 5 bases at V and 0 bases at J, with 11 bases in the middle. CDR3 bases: TGTGCCAGCAGTCCCGGGACAAATAGCAATCAGCCCCAGCATTTT. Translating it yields CASSPGTNSNQPQHF.

The CDR3 loop is CASSGLAGYEQYF. The CDR3 DNA reads as TGTGCCAGCAGTGGCCTAGCGGGGTACGAGCAGTACTTC. The chain employs TRBV2 and TRBJ2-7, with 9 bases fitting TRBD2. The CDR3 totals 13 residues. Germline V gene data show CDR1 as SNHLY and CDR2 as FYNNEI. V shed 4 bases, J shed 4 bases, and the junction held 2 bases outside the gene matches.

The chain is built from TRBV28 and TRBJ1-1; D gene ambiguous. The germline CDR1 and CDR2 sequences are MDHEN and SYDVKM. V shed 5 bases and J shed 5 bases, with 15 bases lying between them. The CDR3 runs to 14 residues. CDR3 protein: CASSPPELGTEAFF. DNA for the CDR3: TGTGCCAGCAGTCCCCCAGAGCTGGGAACTGAAGCTTTCTTT. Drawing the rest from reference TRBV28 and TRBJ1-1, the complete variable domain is DVKVTQSSRYLVKRTGEKVFLECVQDMDHENMFWYRQDPGLGLRLIYFSYDVKMKEKGDIPEGYSVSREKKERFSLILESASTNQTSMYLCASSPPELGTEAFFGQGTRLTVV.

The CDR3 bases are TGTGCCAGCAGCTTTCAGGGAAGTGGTGGCGGGGAGCTGTTTTTT. Translated, it gives CASSFQGSGGGELFF. The gene calls are TRBV11-3 and TRBJ2-2; D possibly corresponds to TRBD1 (5 bases). The CDR3 totals 15 residues. V shed 3 bases and J shed 7 bases, with 15 bases lying between them. Looked up from germline, CDR1 is SGHNT and CDR2 is YENEEA.

The CDR3 spells CAWSARQGRTGELFF. CDR3 DNA sequence: TGTGCCTGGAGTGCCCGACAGGGGCGTACCGGGGAGCTGTTTTTT. V usage is TRBV30 and J usage is TRBJ2-2; 8 bases agree with TRBD1. CDR1 and CDR2 (germline): GTSNPN, SVGIG (reference sequence). The CDR3 is made up of 15 amino acids. After removal of 1 base from V and 5 bases from J, the junction contained 6 bases not matched to a gene. The variable domain in full, with the rest retrieved from reference TRBV30 and TRBJ2-2, is SQTIHQWPATLVQPVGSPLSLECTVEGTSNPNLYWYRQAAGRGLQLLFYSVGIGQISSEVPQNLSASRPQDRQFILSSKKLLLSDSGFYLCAWSARQGRTGELFFGEGSRLTVL.

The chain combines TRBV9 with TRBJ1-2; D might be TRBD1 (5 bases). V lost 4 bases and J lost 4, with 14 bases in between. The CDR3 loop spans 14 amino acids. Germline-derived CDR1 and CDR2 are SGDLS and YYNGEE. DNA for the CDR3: TGTGCCAGCAGCACCTCGACAGCTTCCTATGGCTACACCTTC. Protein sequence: CASSTSTASYGYTF.

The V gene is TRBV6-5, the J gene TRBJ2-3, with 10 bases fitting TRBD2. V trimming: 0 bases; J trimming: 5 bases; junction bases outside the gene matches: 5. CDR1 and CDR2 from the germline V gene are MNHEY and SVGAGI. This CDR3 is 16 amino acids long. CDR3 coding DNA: TGTGCCAGCAGTTACTCGCCTAGCGGGAGAAAAGATACGCAGTATTTT. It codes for CASSYSPSGRKDTQYF.

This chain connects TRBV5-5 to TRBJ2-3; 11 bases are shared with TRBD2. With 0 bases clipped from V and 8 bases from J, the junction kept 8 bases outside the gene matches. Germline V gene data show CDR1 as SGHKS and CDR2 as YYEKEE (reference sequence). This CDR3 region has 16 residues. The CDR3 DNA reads TGTGCCAGCAGCTTGGATGGGACTAGCGGTAGGGTTACGCAGTATTTT. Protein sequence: CASSLDGTSGRVTQYF.

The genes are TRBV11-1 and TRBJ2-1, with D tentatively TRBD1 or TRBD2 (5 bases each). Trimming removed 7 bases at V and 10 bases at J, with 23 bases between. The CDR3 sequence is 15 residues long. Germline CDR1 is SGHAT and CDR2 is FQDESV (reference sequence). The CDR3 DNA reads TGTGCCAGCACTCCTAGGGGTGGCTACTCGGGGGAGCAGTTCTTC. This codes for CASTPRGGYSGEQFF.

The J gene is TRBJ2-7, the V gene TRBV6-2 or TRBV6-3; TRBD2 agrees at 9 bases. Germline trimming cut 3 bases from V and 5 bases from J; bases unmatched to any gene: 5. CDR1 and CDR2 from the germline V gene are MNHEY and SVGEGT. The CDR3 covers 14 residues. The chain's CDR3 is CASSYLAGSHEQYF. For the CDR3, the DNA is TGTGCCAGCAGTTATCTAGCGGGATCCCACGAGCAGTACTTC.

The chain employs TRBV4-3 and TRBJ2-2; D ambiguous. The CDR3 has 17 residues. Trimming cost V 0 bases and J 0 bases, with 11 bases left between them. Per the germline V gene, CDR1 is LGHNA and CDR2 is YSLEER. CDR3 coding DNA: TGCGCCAGCAGCCAAGACAACATAGCAGCGAACACCGGGGAGCTGTTTTTT. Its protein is CASSQDNIAANTGELFF.

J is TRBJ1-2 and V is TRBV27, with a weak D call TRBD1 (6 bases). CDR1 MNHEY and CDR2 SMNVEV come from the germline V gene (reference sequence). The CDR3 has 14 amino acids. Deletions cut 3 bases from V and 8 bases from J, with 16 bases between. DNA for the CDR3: TGTGCCAGCAGTTTCCTTTTGGGGGCGGAGGGCTACACCTTC. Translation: CASSFLLGAEGYTF.

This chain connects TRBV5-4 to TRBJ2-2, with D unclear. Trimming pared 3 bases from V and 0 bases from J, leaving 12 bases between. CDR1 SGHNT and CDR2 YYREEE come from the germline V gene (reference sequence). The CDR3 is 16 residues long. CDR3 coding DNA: TGTGCCAGCAGCTCCAAAGGGCCCCCGAACACCGGGGAGCTGTTTTTT. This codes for CASSSKGPPNTGELFF.

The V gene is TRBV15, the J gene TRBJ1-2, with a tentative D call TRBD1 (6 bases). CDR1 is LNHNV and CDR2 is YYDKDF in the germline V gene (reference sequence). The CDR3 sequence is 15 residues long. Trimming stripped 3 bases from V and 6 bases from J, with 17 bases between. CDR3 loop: CATSSPAGTQDGYTF. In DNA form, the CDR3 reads TGTGCCACCAGCAGTCCTGCCGGGACACAGGATGGCTACACCTTC. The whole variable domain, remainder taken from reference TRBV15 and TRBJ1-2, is DAMVIQNPRYQVTQFGKPVTLSCSQTLNHNVMYWYQQKSSQAPKLLFHYYDKDFNNEADTPDNFQSRRPNTSFCFLDIRSPGLGDTAMYLCATSSPAGTQDGYTFGSGTRLTVV.

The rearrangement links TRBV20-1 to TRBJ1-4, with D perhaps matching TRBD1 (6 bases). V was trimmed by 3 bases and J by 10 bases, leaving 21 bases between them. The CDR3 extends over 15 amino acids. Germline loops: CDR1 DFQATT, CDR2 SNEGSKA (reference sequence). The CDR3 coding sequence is TGCAGTGCTAGTCCCGTTACAGGGCCGGTAGGAAAACTGTTTTTT. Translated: CSASPVTGPVGKLFF.

As DNA, the CDR3 is TGCGCCAGCAGTGAGTCTAGAATGGACGAGCAGTACTTC. Translated, it gives CASSESRMDEQYF. This chain links TRBV10-2 with TRBJ2-7; D remains ambiguous. CDR3 length: 13 residues. The germline V and J ends were trimmed by 0 bases and 5 bases, with 8 bases remaining between them. Germline CDR1 is WSHSY and CDR2 is SAAADI.

The DNA for the CDR3 is TGTGCCAGCAGTTCTACCGGGGAGCTGTTTTTT. Its translation: CASSSTGELFF. The chain joins TRBV28 to TRBJ2-2; D not resolved. The CDR3 covers 11 residues. Trimming took 4 bases from V and 5 from J, leaving 2 bases between them. Germline CDR1 and CDR2: MDHEN and SYDVKM.

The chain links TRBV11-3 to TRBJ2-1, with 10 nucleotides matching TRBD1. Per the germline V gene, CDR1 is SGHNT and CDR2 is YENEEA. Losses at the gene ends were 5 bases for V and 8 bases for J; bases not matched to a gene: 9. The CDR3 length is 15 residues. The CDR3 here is CASSGRGTGVDEQFF. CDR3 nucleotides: TGTGCCAGCAGCGGGCGCGGGACAGGGGTCGATGAGCAGTTCTTC.

The chain's CDR3 is CASSREASGLPYYEQYF. The CDR3 DNA follows: TGTGCCAGCAGCCGCGAGGCTTCAGGACTTCCATACTACGAGCAGTACTTC. The chain links TRBV7-8 to TRBJ2-7; TRBD2 is a possible D gene (5 bases). CDR1 and CDR2 from the germline V gene are SGHVS and FQNEAQ. There are 17 residues in the CDR3. Between the trimmed V and J ends, which lost 5 bases and 3 bases, there was a span of 23 bases. The variable domain in full, with the rest retrieved from reference TRBV7-8 and TRBJ2-7, is GAGVSQSPRYKVAKRGQDVALRCDPISGHVSLFWYQQALGQGPEFLTYFQNEAQLDKSGLPSDRFFAERPEGSVSTLKIQRTQQEDSAVYLCASSREASGLPYYEQYFGPGTRLTVT.

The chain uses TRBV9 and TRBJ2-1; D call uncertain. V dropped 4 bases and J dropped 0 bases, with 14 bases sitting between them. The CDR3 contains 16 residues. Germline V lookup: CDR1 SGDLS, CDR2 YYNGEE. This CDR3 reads CASSPQTGLSYNEQFF. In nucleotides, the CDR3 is TGTGCCAGCAGCCCTCAGACCGGCCTCTCCTACAATGAGCAGTTCTTC.

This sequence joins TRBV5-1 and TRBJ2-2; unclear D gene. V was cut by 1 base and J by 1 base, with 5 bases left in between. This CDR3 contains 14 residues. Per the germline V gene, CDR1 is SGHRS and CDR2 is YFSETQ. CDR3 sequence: CASSLKVNTGELFF. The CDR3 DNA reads TGCGCCAGCAGCTTGAAGGTGAACACCGGGGAGCTGTTTTTT.

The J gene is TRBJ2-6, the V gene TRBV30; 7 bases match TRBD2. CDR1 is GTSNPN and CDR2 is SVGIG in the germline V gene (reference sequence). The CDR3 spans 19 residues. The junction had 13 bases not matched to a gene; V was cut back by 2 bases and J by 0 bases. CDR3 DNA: TGTGCCTGGAGTCCTCCGGGGAGCGGGGCCCCCTCTGGGGCCAACGTCCTGACTTTC. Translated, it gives CAWSPPGSGAPSGANVLTF.

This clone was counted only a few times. The chain's CDR3 is CASSQGTSGRGYF. CDR3 nucleotide sequence: TGTGCCAGCAGCCAAGGTACTAGCGGGAGAGGGTACTTC. This chain connects TRBV3-1 (or the pseudogene TRBV3-2) to TRBJ2-7, with 11 positions matching TRBD2. This CDR3 spans 13 amino acids. CDR1 and CDR2 from the germline V gene are LGHDT and YNNKEL (reference sequence). The trim removed 1 base at V and 12 bases at J, leaving 5 bases unmatched.

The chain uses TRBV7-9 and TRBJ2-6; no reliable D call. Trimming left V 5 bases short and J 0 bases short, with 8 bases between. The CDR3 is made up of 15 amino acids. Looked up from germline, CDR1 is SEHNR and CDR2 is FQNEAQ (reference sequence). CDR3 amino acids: CASSIGDSGANVLTF. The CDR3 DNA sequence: TGTGCCAGCAGCATCGGAGACTCTGGGGCCAACGTCCTGACTTTC. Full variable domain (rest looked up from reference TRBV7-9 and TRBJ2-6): DTGVSQNPRHKITKRGQNVTFRCDPISEHNRLYWYRQTLGQGPEFLTYFQNEAQLEKSRLLSDRFSAERPKGSFSTLEIQRTEQGDSAMYLCASSIGDSGANVLTFGAGSRLTVL.

The CDR3 spells CASSYNRAGANVLTF. In DNA form, the CDR3 reads TGTGCCAGCAGTTACAACAGGGCTGGGGCCAACGTCCTGACTTTC. V gene TRBV6-2 or TRBV6-3 combines with J gene TRBJ2-6; perhaps TRBD1 as D (6 bases). Looked up from germline, CDR1 is MNHEY and CDR2 is SVGEGT. This CDR3 has 15 residues. Trimming pared 2 bases from V and 2 bases from J, leaving 7 bases between.

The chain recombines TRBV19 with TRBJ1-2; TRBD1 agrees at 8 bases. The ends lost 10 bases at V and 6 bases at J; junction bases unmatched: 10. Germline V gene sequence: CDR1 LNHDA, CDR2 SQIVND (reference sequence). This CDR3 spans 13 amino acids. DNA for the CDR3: TGTGCCACCTGGACAGGGTGGGTTGATGGCTACACCTTC. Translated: CATWTGWVDGYTF.

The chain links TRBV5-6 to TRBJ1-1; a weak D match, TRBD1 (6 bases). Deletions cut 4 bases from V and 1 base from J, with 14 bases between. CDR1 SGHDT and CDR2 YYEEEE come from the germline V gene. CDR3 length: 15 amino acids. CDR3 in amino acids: CASSTRTAPNTEAFF. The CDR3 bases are TGTGCCAGCAGCACACGGACAGCGCCGAACACTGAAGCTTTCTTT.

The CDR3 nucleotides are TGTGCCAGCAGCTTAACGGGACTAGCGGGCTCCTACAATGAGCAGTTCTTC. Its translation is CASSLTGLAGSYNEQFF. The chain is built from TRBV7-3 and TRBJ2-1, with 12 bases identical to TRBD2. V dropped 0 bases and J dropped 0; count of bases not matched to a gene: 0. The CDR3 sequence is 17 residues long. In germline, CDR1 is SGHTA, CDR2 FQGTGA.